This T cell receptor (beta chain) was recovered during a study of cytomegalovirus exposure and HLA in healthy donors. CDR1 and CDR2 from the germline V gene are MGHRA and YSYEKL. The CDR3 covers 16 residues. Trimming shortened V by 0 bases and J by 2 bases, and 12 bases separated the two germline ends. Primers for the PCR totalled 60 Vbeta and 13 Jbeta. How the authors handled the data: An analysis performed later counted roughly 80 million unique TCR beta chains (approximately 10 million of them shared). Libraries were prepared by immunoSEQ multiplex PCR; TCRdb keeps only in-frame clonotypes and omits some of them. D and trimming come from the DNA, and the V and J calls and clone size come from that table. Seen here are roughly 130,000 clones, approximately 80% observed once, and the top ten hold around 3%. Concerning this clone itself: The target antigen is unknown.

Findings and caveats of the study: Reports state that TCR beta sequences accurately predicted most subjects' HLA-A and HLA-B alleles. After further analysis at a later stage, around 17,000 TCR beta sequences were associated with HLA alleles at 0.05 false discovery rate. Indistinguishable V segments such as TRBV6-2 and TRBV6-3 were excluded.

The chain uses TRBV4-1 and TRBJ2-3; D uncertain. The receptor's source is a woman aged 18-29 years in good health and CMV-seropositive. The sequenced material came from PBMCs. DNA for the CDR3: TGCGCCAGCAGCCAAGATGTCCAGATTCTCACAGATACGCAGTATTTT. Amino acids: CASSQDVQILTDTQYF.